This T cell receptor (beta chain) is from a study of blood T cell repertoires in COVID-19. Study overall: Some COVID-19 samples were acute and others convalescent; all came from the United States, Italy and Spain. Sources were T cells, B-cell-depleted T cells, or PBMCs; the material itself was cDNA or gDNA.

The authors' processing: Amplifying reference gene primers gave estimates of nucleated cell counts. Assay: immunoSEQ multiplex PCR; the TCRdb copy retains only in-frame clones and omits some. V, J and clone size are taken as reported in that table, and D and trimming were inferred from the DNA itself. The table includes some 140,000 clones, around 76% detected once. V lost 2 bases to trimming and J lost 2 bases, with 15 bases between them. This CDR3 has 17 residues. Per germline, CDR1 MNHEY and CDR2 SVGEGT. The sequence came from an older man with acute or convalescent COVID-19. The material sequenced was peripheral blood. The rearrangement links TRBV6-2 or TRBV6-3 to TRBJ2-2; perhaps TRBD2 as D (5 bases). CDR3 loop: CASSYAVRSGNTGELFF. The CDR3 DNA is TGTGCCAGCAGTTACGCGGTCAGAAGCGGAAACACCGGGGAGCTGTTTTTT.